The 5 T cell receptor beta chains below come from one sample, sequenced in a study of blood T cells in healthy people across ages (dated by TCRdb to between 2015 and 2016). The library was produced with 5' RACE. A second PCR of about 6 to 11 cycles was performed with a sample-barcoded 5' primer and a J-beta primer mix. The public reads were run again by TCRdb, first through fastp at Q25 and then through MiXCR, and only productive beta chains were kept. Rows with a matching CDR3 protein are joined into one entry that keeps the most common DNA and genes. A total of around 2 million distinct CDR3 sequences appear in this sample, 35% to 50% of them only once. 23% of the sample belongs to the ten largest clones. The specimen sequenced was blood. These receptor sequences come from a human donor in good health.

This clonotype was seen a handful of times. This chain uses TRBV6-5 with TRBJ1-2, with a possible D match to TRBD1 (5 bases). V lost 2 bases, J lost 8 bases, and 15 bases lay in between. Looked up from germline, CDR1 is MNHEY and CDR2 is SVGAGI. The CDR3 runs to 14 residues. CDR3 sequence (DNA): TGTGCCAGCAGTTACGGGACGGGAGGGGAGGGCTACACCTTC. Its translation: CASSYGTGGEGYTF.

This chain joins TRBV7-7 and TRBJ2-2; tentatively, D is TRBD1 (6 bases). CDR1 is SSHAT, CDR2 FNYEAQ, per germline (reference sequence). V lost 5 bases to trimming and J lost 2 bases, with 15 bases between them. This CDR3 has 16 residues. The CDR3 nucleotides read TGTGCCAGCAGCCTAACGCAGGGGAGAAACACCGGGGAGCTGTTTTTT. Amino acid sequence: CASSLTQGRNTGELFF.

The CDR3 loop reads CAWSRGNQETQYF. For the CDR3, the DNA is TGTGCCTGGAGTAGGGGTAACCAAGAGACCCAGTACTTC. The chain combines TRBV30 with TRBJ2-5, with a tentative D call TRBD1 (5 bases). Trimming stripped 2 bases from V and 0 bases from J, with 7 bases between. The CDR3 extends over 13 amino acids. Germline V gene sequence: CDR1 GTSNPN, CDR2 SVGIG (reference sequence).

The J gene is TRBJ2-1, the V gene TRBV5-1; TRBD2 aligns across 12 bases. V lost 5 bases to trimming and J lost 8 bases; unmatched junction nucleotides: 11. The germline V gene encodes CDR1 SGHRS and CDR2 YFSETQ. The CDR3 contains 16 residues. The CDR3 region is CASRPGLAGFFYEQFF. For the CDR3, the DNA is TGCGCCAGCAGGCCTGGACTAGCGGGGTTCTTTTATGAGCAGTTCTTC.

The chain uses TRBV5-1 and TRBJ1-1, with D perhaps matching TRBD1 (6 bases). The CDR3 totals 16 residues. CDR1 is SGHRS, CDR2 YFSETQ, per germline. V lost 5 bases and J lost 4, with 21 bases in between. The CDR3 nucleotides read TGCGCCAGCAGTCGAGATGGTGGGGGCTCGGGCACTGAAGCTTTCTTT. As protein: CASSRDGGGSGTEAFF. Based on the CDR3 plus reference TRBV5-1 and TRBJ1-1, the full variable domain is KAGVTQTPRYLIKTRGQQVTLSCSPISGHRSVSWYQQTPGQGLQFLFEYFSETQRNKGNFPGRFSGRQFSNSRSEMNVSTLELGDSALYLCASSRDGGGSGTEAFFGQGTRLTVV.